The 16 T cell receptor beta chains below all came from one sample that was sequenced in a study of CD8+CD57+ T cells in acquired aplastic anemia. Genomic DNA acted as the template from which TCR beta VDJ combination and CDR3 sequence profiling were carried out. MiXCR was run by TCRdb on the reads, yielding one entry per CDR3 protein. The data show about 120,000 distinct CDR3 sequences, under 65% seen once. Individuals selected for sequencing had exhibited CD8+CD57+ cell expansion on flow cytometry. The sequencing sample was made of sorted CD4+, CD8+, or CD8+CD57+ T cells (not recorded which) from PBMCs. These TCRs come from a human donor with aplastic anemia.

The gene calls are TRBV19 and TRBJ1-1, with D perhaps matching TRBD1 (5 bases). The V end was cut by 6 bases, the J end by 0 bases, with 11 bases between. Germline V gene data show CDR1 as LNHDA and CDR2 as SQIVND (reference sequence). This CDR3 spans 14 amino acids. CDR3 nucleotides: TGTGCCAGTAGCCAGACAGTTCTGAACACTGAAGCTTTCTTT. It specifies CASSQTVLNTEAFF.

The chain joins TRBV7-9 to TRBJ1-2; 7 bases are a match to TRBD1. Germline V gene lookup returns CDR1 SEHNR and CDR2 FQNEAQ (reference sequence). Losses at the gene ends were 7 bases for V and 4 bases for J; bases not matched to a gene: 9. This CDR3 spans 14 amino acids. This CDR3 is CASTASNRGYGYTF. DNA of the CDR3: TGTGCCAGCACCGCTTCGAACAGGGGCTATGGCTACACCTTC.

As regards this clonotype: Its ends do not fully match the called genes, so a read error is possible. J is TRBJ2-2 and V is TRBV7-2, with 7 bases aligning to TRBD1. CDR3 length: 13 residues. Looked up from germline, CDR1 is SGHTA and CDR2 is FQGNSA. The CDR3 reads CATRQGGTGELFF. CDR3 coding DNA: TGTGCCACCCGACAGGGCGGAACCGGGGAGTTGTTTTTT.

The J gene is TRBJ1-6, the V gene TRBV7-6; D not resolved. The germline V and J ends were trimmed by 4 bases and 7 bases, with 8 bases remaining between them. CDR3 size: 13 residues. The germline V gene encodes CDR1 SGHVS and CDR2 FNYEAQ. CDR3 protein: CASSYVANSPLHF. CDR3 coding DNA: TGTGCCAGCAGCTATGTGGCGAATTCACCCCTCCACTTT.

This clonotype occurred many times. The chain has TRBV25-1 and TRBJ1-2, with D tentatively TRBD1 (5 bases). Deletions cut 7 bases from V and 3 bases from J, with 12 bases between. This CDR3 is built from 13 residues. CDR1 MGHDK and CDR2 SYGVNS come from the germline V gene. The chain's CDR3 is CASNGGAHYGYTF. CDR3 bases: TGTGCCAGCAACGGAGGGGCCCACTATGGCTACACCTTC.

The V and J genes are TRBV9 and TRBJ1-1, with D perhaps matching TRBD1 (6 bases). This CDR3 comprises 13 residues. Trimming removed 5 bases at V and 2 bases at J, with 10 bases between. Germline values: CDR1 SGDLS, CDR2 YYNGEE. The CDR3, as DNA: TGTGCCAGCAGAGCACAGGGCAACACTGAAGCTTTCTTT. This translates into CASRAQGNTEAFF.

The chain is built from TRBV9 and TRBJ1-2; TRBD1 matches at 7 bases. CDR1 SGDLS and CDR2 YYNGEE come from the germline V gene. The CDR3 is 12 amino acids. V dropped 0 bases and J dropped 9; count of bases not matched to a gene: 2. For the CDR3, the DNA is TGTGCCAGCAGCGTAGCAGGGGGAAGCTACACCTTC. Translating gives CASSVAGGSYTF.

The chain is built from TRBV7-6 and TRBJ2-7, with 8 bases that match TRBD2. Germline V CDR1 and CDR2: SGHVS, FNYEAQ. The CDR3 is 14 amino acids. Trimming took 7 bases from V and 5 from J; bases not matched to a gene: 10. The CDR3 loop reads CASNDAGGPDEQYF. The CDR3 DNA is TGTGCCAGCAACGATGCGGGGGGACCCGACGAGCAGTACTTC.

The chain couples TRBV7-8 to TRBJ2-5, with D perhaps given as TRBD1 or TRBD2 (5 bases each). CDR1 and CDR2 from the germline V gene are SGHVS and FQNEAQ. V was shortened by 6 bases and J by 3 bases, with 17 bases between the two germline ends. The length of the CDR3 is 15 residues. For the CDR3, the DNA is TGTGCCAGCAGGTTATTTGGGGGTGGAGAAGAGACCCAGTACTTC. Amino acid sequence: CASRLFGGGEETQYF.

As regards this clonotype: The junction departs from germline at one end; a sequencing error may be responsible. The chain has TRBV7-2 and TRBJ1-4; weak D call: TRBD1 (5 bases). Per germline, CDR1 SGHTA and CDR2 FQGNSA. The CDR3 consists of 15 residues. CDR3 sequence: CTSSSSLLAGEKLSF. The CDR3 nucleotides are TGTACCAGCAGCTCCTCTCTCTTGGCGGGGGAAAAACTGTCTTTT.

The chain recombines TRBV20-1 with TRBJ2-7; D gene unclear. Trimming took 6 bases from V and 5 from J, leaving 8 bases between them. Per germline, CDR1 DFQATT and CDR2 SNEGSKA (reference sequence). The CDR3 has 10 amino acids. For the CDR3, the DNA is TGCAGTGCCGGAGTACACGAGCAGTACTTC. This gives the protein CSAGVHEQYF.

This chain connects TRBV12-3 or TRBV12-4 to TRBJ1-6; the match to TRBD1 covers 12 bases. V lost 5 bases to trimming and J lost 7 bases; unmatched junction nucleotides: 6. The CDR3 spans 16 residues. The CDR3 DNA is TGTGCCAGCAGTCCGGGACAGGGGGCGCAGAATTCACCCCTCCACTTT. This translates into CASSPGQGAQNSPLHF.

This chain joins TRBV12-5 and TRBJ2-2; D remains ambiguous. The CDR3 spans 15 residues. In germline, CDR1 is LGHNT, CDR2 FRNRAP. V was cut by 0 bases and J by 0 bases, with 5 bases left in between. CDR3 coding DNA: TGTGCTAGTGGTTTGGTGATTGCGAACACCGGGGAGCTGTTTTTT. It specifies CASGLVIANTGELFF.

This clonotype was observed at least ten times. The gene calls are TRBV5-1 and TRBJ2-3, with D maybe TRBD1 (5 bases). V was pared by 4 bases and J by 4 bases, with 10 bases between. CDR1 is SGHRS and CDR2 is YFSETQ in the germline V gene. The CDR3 has 13 residues. The CDR3 here is CASSVGRADTQYF. DNA of the CDR3: TGCGCCAGCAGCGTGGGGCGAGCAGATACGCAGTATTTT.

The chain uses TRBV19 and TRBJ2-7; 8 bases align to TRBD1. The length of the CDR3 is 13 residues. Germline V gene sequence: CDR1 LNHDA, CDR2 SQIVND (reference sequence). V lost 5 bases and J lost 6; bases outside the gene matches: 6. This CDR3 is CASSFRTGTEQYF. CDR3 coding DNA: TGTGCCAGTAGTTTCCGGACAGGGACCGAGCAGTACTTC.

Note on this clonotype: The junction departs from germline at one end; a sequencing error may be responsible. This chain uses TRBV10-3 with TRBJ2-1; D possibly corresponds to TRBD2 (6 bases). Germline V gene data show CDR1 as ENHRY and CDR2 as SYGVKD. There are 11 residues in the CDR3. The CDR3 spells CAISGGARLDF. Written as DNA, the CDR3 is TGTGCCATCAGTGGCGGGGCCCGGCTAGACTTC.